These 9 T cell receptor beta chains were all obtained from the same sample, sequenced in a study of blood T cell repertoires in COVID-19. Method: immunoSEQ multiplex PCR; TCRdb's copy keeps in-frame clones and lacks some. The sample holds fewer than 350,000 clones, 85% seen once. The sequencing sample was made of peripheral blood. The receptors were sampled from a woman aged 45-65 years with active or convalescent COVID-19.

This sequence joins TRBV19 and TRBJ2-1, with 7 bases lining up with TRBD2. The V gene's germline CDR1 is LNHDA and CDR2 SQIVND (reference sequence). The CDR3 runs 17 residues. The J segment lost 7 bases and the V segment lost 3 bases, leaving 15 bases of the junction unmatched. CDR3 sequence (DNA): TGTGCCAGTAGTATTTCAGGGACTATCGGACGGCAAAATGAGCAGTTCTTC. Protein sequence: CASSISGTIGRQNEQFF.

The V gene is TRBV12-5, the J gene TRBJ2-5, with 8 bases that match TRBD1. The J segment lost 1 base and the V segment lost 4 bases, leaving 5 bases of the junction unmatched. The CDR3 length is 15 residues. Germline V lookup: CDR1 LGHNT, CDR2 FRNRAP. Here the CDR3 reads CASGWGTGIQETQYF. CDR3 bases: TGTGCTAGTGGTTGGGGGACAGGAATCCAAGAGACCCAGTACTTC.

This clone was picked up a small number of times. The chain links TRBV4-2 to TRBJ2-7; tentatively, D is TRBD2 (6 bases). CDR3 length: 15 residues. CDR1 and CDR2 (germline): LGHNA, YNFKEQ. Trimming took 5 bases from V and 4 from J, leaving 18 bases between them. The DNA for the CDR3 is TGTGCCAGCAGCGAGGCTCGGGACTCTACTTACGAGCAGTACTTC. Amino acid sequence: CASSEARDSTYEQYF.

This chain uses TRBV5-1 with TRBJ2-5; D is possibly TRBD2 (5 bases). The CDR3 runs to 15 residues. Trimming took off 0 bases at V and 2 bases at J, with 11 bases between the two ends. Germline CDR1 and CDR2: SGHRS and YFSETQ. This chain's CDR3 is CASSLVASRQETQYF. The CDR3 region has the DNA TGCGCCAGCAGCTTGGTCGCTAGCAGACAAGAGACCCAGTACTTC.

This rearrangement joins TRBV3-1 (or the pseudogene TRBV3-2) to TRBJ2-1; D might be TRBD1 (6 bases). Trimming removed 2 bases from V and 10 bases from J, with 12 bases in between. CDR1 is LGHDT and CDR2 is YNNKEL in the germline V gene (reference sequence). The CDR3 loop spans 13 amino acids. The CDR3 is CASSQRGQAEQFF. The CDR3 DNA reads TGTGCCAGCAGCCAACGGGGACAAGCCGAGCAGTTCTTC.

The J gene is TRBJ1-2, the V gene TRBV7-9, with D unresolved. V lost 3 bases and J lost 5, with 10 bases in between. This CDR3 region has 13 residues. Germline CDR1 SEHNR, CDR2 FQNEAQ (reference sequence). The CDR3 nucleotides are TGTGCCAGCAGCTTGCAATCGGGTTATGGCTACACCTTC. Translating it yields CASSLQSGYGYTF.

The J gene is TRBJ2-1, the V gene TRBV19, with 11 bases that match TRBD2. The CDR3 is 15 residues long. The V segment lost 5 bases and the J segment 8 bases; nucleotides outside the gene matches: 8. Germline CDR1 and CDR2: LNHDA and SQIVND (reference sequence). The DNA of the CDR3 is TGTGCCAGTAGTTTTCTAGCGGGAGGTTTCGATGAGCAGTTCTTC. Residues: CASSFLAGGFDEQFF.

This clone was seen a single time. The rearrangement links TRBV9 to TRBJ1-1; D unclear. The CDR3 sequence is 13 residues long. The V gene lost 2 bases and the J gene lost 9 bases, with 14 bases spanning the gap. CDR1 is SGDLS, CDR2 YYNGEE, per germline. The CDR3 coding sequence is TGTGCCAGCAGCGTCGGGAGCGGGAGGCAAGCTTTCTTT. Amino acid sequence: CASSVGSGRQAFF.

This clone appeared once. The V and J genes are TRBV6-6 and TRBJ2-7; the match to TRBD2 covers 9 bases. The CDR3 has 16 residues. Germline V gene lookup returns CDR1 MNHNY and CDR2 SVGAGI (reference sequence). Trimming at V came to 6 bases and at J to 5 bases, leaving 14 bases not matched to a gene. The CDR3 coding sequence is TGTGCCAGCAGCGCCCACGGGGCTAGCGGGATAAACGAGCAGTACTTC. Its protein is CASSAHGASGINEQYF.